This T cell receptor (beta chain) appears in the sequencing data of a study of blood T cell repertoires in COVID-19. Measured with immunoSEQ multiplex PCR; TCRdb has only the in-frame clones, and not every one. The table records some 390,000 clones, 75% to 90% of them present only once. Living in roughly 23 US areas, the participants were between roughly 18 and 90 years of age. Germline V gene data show CDR1 as LGHDT and CDR2 as YNNKEL (reference sequence). The CDR3 is made up of 15 amino acids. V lost 1 base to trimming and J lost 8 bases, with 15 bases between them. The rearrangement joins TRBV3-1 (or the pseudogene TRBV3-2) to TRBJ2-1, with unresolved D. The sample was PBMCs or T cells enriched from blood (not recorded which). This clonotype originated in a man aged 30-40 years who had recovered from COVID-19. The CDR3 sequence: CASSQGQRALHEQFF. The CDR3 DNA reads as TGTGCCAGCAGCCAAGGACAACGCGCTTTGCATGAGCAGTTCTTC.